The 23 T cell receptor beta chains in this list originate from one sample, sequenced in a study of identical twins. TCRdb reprocessed the 5' RACE reads with MiXCR, giving one entry per CDR3 protein. This table has 300,000 to 400,000 distinct CDR3 sequences, approximately 13% appearing once. These data were also filed under a second study, of yellow fever vaccine responses in identical twins.

The material sequenced was CD8+ T cells sorted from blood. The source of these receptors is a woman aged 18 to 35 in good health.

This clonotype has more than one count but fewer than ten. This sequence joins TRBV20-1 and TRBJ1-2; D might be TRBD1 (5 bases). The V end was cut by 2 bases, the J end by 0 bases, with 25 bases between. Germline V gene lookup returns CDR1 DFQATT and CDR2 SNEGSKA (reference sequence). The CDR3 spans 19 residues. CDR3 residues: CSARWPWDFPSLTNYGYTF. The CDR3 nucleotides are TGCAGTGCTAGATGGCCATGGGACTTTCCATCACTTACTAACTATGGCTACACCTTC.

This clonotype was observed a few times. The chain uses TRBV6-5 and TRBJ2-1, with D perhaps TRBD2 (5 bases). Germline V gene data show CDR1 as MNHEY and CDR2 as SVGAGI. This CDR3 is built from 16 residues. Trimming shortened V by 0 bases and J by 0 bases, and 9 bases separated the two germline ends. This CDR3 is CASSYSVASSYNEQFF. CDR3 in DNA: TGTGCCAGCAGTTACTCTGTAGCGAGCTCCTACAATGAGCAGTTCTTC.

This rearrangement joins TRBV5-1 to TRBJ1-1; the match to TRBD1 covers 8 bases. J lost 5 bases, V lost 0 bases, and 9 bases had no gene match. The CDR3 length is 16 residues. Germline-derived CDR1 and CDR2 are SGHRS and YFSETQ. CDR3 in DNA: TGCGCCAGCAGCTTGGTAGCAGGGGGCGCCGGGACTGAAGCTTTCTTT. This translates into CASSLVAGGAGTEAFF.

J is TRBJ2-7 and V is TRBV2, with D perhaps TRBD2 (5 bases). CDR1 and CDR2 (germline): SNHLY, FYNNEI. V lost 4 bases, J lost 3 bases, and 13 bases lay in between. The CDR3 spans 14 residues. The CDR3 coding sequence is TGTGCCAGCAGTGTATACGGGATCGGCTACGAGCAGTACTTC. As protein: CASSVYGIGYEQYF.

This clonotype was seen more than once but under ten times. The chain combines TRBV14 with TRBJ2-3; D is unresolved. The CDR3 length is 14 residues. Looked up from germline, CDR1 is SGHDN and CDR2 is FVKESK. With 1 base removed from V and 2 bases from J, the gap between germline ends came to 7 bases. CDR3 sequence: CASSQGILTDTQYF. The CDR3 nucleotides are TGTGCCAGCAGCCAAGGAATCCTCACAGATACGCAGTATTTT.

The sample holds a few counts of this clonotype. The chain recombines TRBV3-1 with TRBJ2-3; 16 nucleotides line up with TRBD2. Germline V gene sequence: CDR1 LGHDT, CDR2 YNNKEL (reference sequence). Unmatched junction bases numbered 5, after V lost 0 bases and J lost 11 bases. The CDR3 extends over 16 amino acids. The DNA of the CDR3 is TGTGCCAGCAGCCAAGAGGGACTAGCGGGAGGGCCGCAGCAGTATTTT. It translates to CASSQEGLAGGPQQYF.

The sample holds a few counts of this clonotype. This chain joins TRBV11-2 and TRBJ1-1; 7 positions agree with TRBD1. The J segment lost 11 bases and the V segment lost 5 bases, leaving 11 bases of the junction unmatched. This CDR3 has 13 residues. Germline V gives CDR1 SGHAT, CDR2 FQNNGV. CDR3 bases: TGTGCCAGCAGCCCCAGGGGGGGGAGCGGCGCTTTCTTT. Translating gives CASSPRGGSGAFF.

V is TRBV7-9 and J is TRBJ2-1; TRBD2 agrees at 9 bases. The CDR3 loop spans 17 amino acids. The germline V gene has CDR1 SEHNR and CDR2 FQNEAQ (reference sequence). Losses at the gene ends were 5 bases for V and 4 bases for J; bases not matched to a gene: 12. The CDR3 sequence is CASSPPRASGVYNEQFF. CDR3 sequence (DNA): TGTGCCAGCAGCCCCCCCAGGGCTAGCGGGGTATACAATGAGCAGTTCTTC.

Here the CDR3 DNA reads TGTGCCAGCAGTTTTTCTAGCGGTAGATACGAGCAGTACTTC. Residues: CASSFSSGRYEQYF. The chain combines TRBV2 with TRBJ2-7; 7 bases map to TRBD2. J was trimmed by 4 bases and V by 5 bases; bases with no gene match: 8. This CDR3 is 14 amino acids long. The germline V gene encodes CDR1 SNHLY and CDR2 FYNNEI. The entire variable domain, with the rest obtained from reference TRBV2 and TRBJ2-7, is as follows: EPEVTQTPSHQVTQMGQEVILRCVPISNHLYFYWYRQILGQKVEFLVSFYNNEISEKSEIFDDQFSVERPDGSNFTLKIRSTKLEDSAMYFCASSFSSGRYEQYFGPGTRLTVT.

This clonotype has ten or more counts. The chain couples TRBV12-3 or TRBV12-4 to TRBJ2-7; D could derive from TRBD1 or TRBD2 (5 bases each). This CDR3 has 13 residues. V shed 5 bases and J shed 3 bases, with 11 bases lying between them. The CDR3 DNA reads as TGTGCCAGCAGTCTAGGGACGGACTACGAGCAGTACTTC. Translation: CASSLGTDYEQYF.

A few counts support this clonotype. The chain uses TRBV12-3 or TRBV12-4 and TRBJ2-1; 14 bases agree with TRBD2. The CDR3 is 15 residues long. The V gene end was trimmed by 4 bases and the J gene end by 15 bases; junction bases not matched to a gene: 11. The CDR3 region is CASSSSGTSGSIWFF. The CDR3, as DNA: TGTGCCAGCAGTTCGTCCGGGACTAGCGGGAGTATTTGGTTCTTC.

A few counts support this clonotype. The chain combines TRBV6-2 or TRBV6-3 with TRBJ2-2; TRBD2 agrees at 9 bases. V shed 5 bases and J 1 base; nucleotides not matched to a gene: 8. This CDR3 is 17 amino acids long. Germline CDR1 reads MNHEY; CDR2 reads SVGEGT. CDR3 DNA: TGTGCCAGCAGTCCATTGGCGGGAGGGCTGAACACCGGGGAGCTGTTTTTT. It translates to CASSPLAGGLNTGELFF.

The chain has TRBV7-9 and TRBJ2-1; perhaps TRBD1 as D (7 bases). The V end was cut by 10 bases, the J end by 4 bases, with 14 bases between. Germline CDR1 SEHNR, CDR2 FQNEAQ (reference sequence). The CDR3 totals 13 residues. In DNA form, the CDR3 reads TGTGCCATCGAGGGGGCGGGATACAATGAGCAGTTCTTC. It encodes CAIEGAGYNEQFF.

This clonotype was found a few times. The chain combines TRBV20-1 with TRBJ1-2; the D gene is possibly TRBD1 (6 bases). CDR1 and CDR2 (germline): DFQATT, SNEGSKA (reference sequence). V was clipped by 6 bases and J by 4 bases, with 15 bases between them. The CDR3 loop spans 13 amino acids. The CDR3 is CSARRTDIYGYTF. The CDR3 nucleotides are TGCAGTGCCCGTCGGACAGATATCTATGGCTACACCTTC.

The chain is built from TRBV27 and TRBJ2-1; 7 nucleotides match TRBD2. Per germline, CDR1 MNHEY and CDR2 SMNVEV (reference sequence). The CDR3 loop spans 14 amino acids. The V gene end was trimmed by 9 bases and the J gene end by 7 bases; junction bases not matched to a gene: 12. The CDR3 DNA is TGTGCCAGTCACTCCCACGCCGGGAGGAATGAGCAGTTCTTC. Translation: CASHSHAGRNEQFF.

This chain links TRBV29-1 with TRBJ2-1; 11 bases line up with TRBD2. V shed 6 bases, J shed 0 bases, and the junction held 13 bases outside the gene matches. Germline CDR1 and CDR2: SQVTM and ANQGSEA. The CDR3 is made up of 18 amino acids. As DNA, the CDR3 is TGCAGCGTGGAGGGACTAGCGGAACTCAGATTCTCCTACAATGAGCAGTTCTTC. Translating gives CSVEGLAELRFSYNEQFF.

This clonotype was detected a few times. The chain couples TRBV7-9 to TRBJ2-4, with 8 bases aligning to TRBD2. The germline CDR1 and CDR2 sequences are SEHNR and FQNEAQ (reference sequence). This CDR3 region has 16 residues. V trimming: 4 bases; J trimming: 3 bases; junction bases outside the gene matches: 8. The CDR3: CASSSGRGVDKNIQYF. CDR3 sequence (DNA): TGTGCCAGCAGCTCCGGGAGGGGGGTGGACAAAAACATTCAGTACTTC.

This clonotype was seen a handful of times. The V and J genes are TRBV10-2 and TRBJ1-3; unclear D gene. Trimming removed 2 bases from V and 0 bases from J, with 8 bases in between. The CDR3 contains 15 residues. Per the germline V gene, CDR1 is WSHSY and CDR2 is SAAADI. The CDR3 DNA is TGCGCCAGCAGTGAGGCAGGTTCCTCTGGAAACACCATATATTTT. Protein: CASSEAGSSGNTIYF.

This sequence joins TRBV28 and TRBJ2-7; D not resolved. Trimming removed 7 bases from V and 0 bases from J, with 16 bases in between. CDR1 and CDR2 from the germline V gene are MDHEN and SYDVKM. The length of the CDR3 is 15 residues. The DNA of the CDR3 is TGTGCCAGCACATGGAGTGGGGATGGCTCCTACGAGCAGTACTTC. Encoded protein: CASTWSGDGSYEQYF.

The genes are TRBV10-3 and TRBJ2-1, with 7 bases identical to TRBD2. The V gene end was trimmed by 10 bases and the J gene end by 2 bases; junction bases not matched to a gene: 11. The CDR3 runs to 15 residues. Germline CDR1 and CDR2: ENHRY and SYGVKD. CDR3 sequence (DNA): TGTGCCACCGGCCCGGTGGCGGGAGCCTACAATGAGCAGTTCTTC. Its protein is CATGPVAGAYNEQFF.

Ten or more counts support this clonotype. The gene calls are TRBV5-1 and TRBJ1-1; TRBD1 is a possible D gene (5 bases). Germline V gene data show CDR1 as SGHRS and CDR2 as YFSETQ. The CDR3 sequence is 12 residues long. V shed 2 bases and J shed 6 bases, with 8 bases lying between them. The DNA for the CDR3 is TGCGCCAGCAGCTTCCCGGGGGCTGAAGCTTTCTTT. Its translation: CASSFPGAEAFF.

The table lists this clonotype with many counts. In DNA, the CDR3 is TGTGCCAGCAGCCGTTTATCTGGGGAGCTGTTTTTT. It translates to CASSRLSGELFF. The chain recombines TRBV12-3 or TRBV12-4 with TRBJ2-2, with unresolved D. There are 12 residues in the CDR3. With 6 bases removed from V and 8 bases from J, the gap between germline ends came to 10 bases.

In its sample, this clonotype was seen many times. The V call is TRBV20-1, the J call TRBJ2-2; 7 bases match TRBD1. The length of the CDR3 is 13 residues. The V gene end was trimmed by 5 bases and the J gene end by 6 bases; junction bases not matched to a gene: 6. The germline CDR1 and CDR2 sequences are DFQATT and SNEGSKA (reference sequence). CDR3: CSARTRGSGELFF. In nucleotides, the CDR3 is TGCAGTGCTCGGACCAGGGGGTCCGGGGAGCTGTTTTTT.